Shown below are 23 T cell receptor beta chains from a single sample sequenced in a study of blood T cells in healthy people across ages (dated by TCRdb to the mid-2010s). Library prep was done by 5' RACE. TCRdb names Illumina HiSeq 2500 as the instrument used. A second PCR of roughly 7 to 12 cycles was performed with a sample-barcoded 5' primer and a J-beta primer mix. The public sequencing data were trimmed at Q25 with fastp and processed into clonotypes with MiXCR by TCRdb, which kept only in-frame beta chains. All rows with the same CDR3 protein become a single entry with the most common DNA and genes. The sample has approximately 810,000 distinct CDR3 sequences on record, 35% to 40% of them singletons. 10% to 15% of the sample rests with the top ten. Sequenced sample: blood. The receptors shown here come from a man younger than 35 in good health.

This clonotype was picked up a small number of times. The chain is built from TRBV28 and TRBJ2-1; 10 bases match TRBD1. J lost 9 bases, V lost 6 bases, and 5 bases had no gene match. Germline V gene sequence: CDR1 MDHEN, CDR2 SYDVKM. CDR3 length: 13 amino acids. The DNA for the CDR3 is TGTGCCAGCAGAAGGACAGGGGGGTGTGAGCAGTTCTTC. Translation gives CASRRTGGCEQFF.

This clonotype was observed many times. This chain connects TRBV7-2 to TRBJ2-1; D gene ambiguous. The CDR3 runs to 13 residues. CDR1 and CDR2 from the germline V gene are SGHTA and FQGNSA. The V end was cut by 5 bases, the J end by 4 bases, with 9 bases between. The CDR3 DNA is TGTGCCAGCAGCAAAGAGGAGTACAATGAGCAGTTCTTC. Protein sequence: CASSKEEYNEQFF.

This clonotype has a handful of counts. The chain links TRBV12-3 or TRBV12-4 to TRBJ1-2; a weak D match, TRBD1 (6 bases). Trimming removed 6 bases at V and 4 bases at J, with 15 bases between. This CDR3 region has 14 residues. The CDR3 reads CASSRTAGGYGYTF. CDR3 in DNA: TGTGCCAGCAGCCGGACAGCCGGCGGCTATGGCTACACCTTC.

The chain carries TRBV5-1 and TRBJ2-5; TRBD2 aligns across 13 bases. Per germline, CDR1 SGHRS and CDR2 YFSETQ. This CDR3 has 16 amino acids. Trimming removed 1 base from V and 11 bases from J; junction bases left unmatched: 11. The CDR3 sequence is CASSLTSGGAHNEQYF. CDR3 in DNA: TGCGCCAGCAGCTTGACTAGCGGGGGGGCCCACAATGAGCAGTACTTC.

The sample holds a few counts of this clonotype. The chain recombines TRBV9 with TRBJ1-1, with D hard to call. This CDR3 has 14 residues. Germline V gene sequence: CDR1 SGDLS, CDR2 YYNGEE. The V gene lost 3 bases and the J gene lost 5 bases, with 14 bases spanning the gap. Written as DNA, the CDR3 is TGTGCCAGCAGCGCGCCCTCGGAAGGAACTGAAGCTTTCTTT. It yields the protein CASSAPSEGTEAFF.

V is TRBV20-1 and J is TRBJ2-1; D is possibly TRBD2 (7 bases). The last part of the DNA fits TRBJ2-7 better; the J call may be wrong. This CDR3 is built from 12 residues. Germline CDR1 and CDR2: DFQATT and SNEGSKA (reference sequence). The CDR3 protein is CSAGKGGNEQYF. The CDR3 bases are TGCAGTGCTGGTAAGGGGGGGAATGAGCAGTACTTC.

The CDR3 sequence: CASSNREAEAFF. For the CDR3, the DNA is TGTGCCAGCAGTAACAGGGAGGCTGAAGCTTTCTTT. The chain links TRBV6-5 to TRBJ1-1; a weak D match, TRBD1 (6 bases). Trimming removed 5 bases at V and 6 bases at J, with 10 bases between. The germline V gene encodes CDR1 MNHEY and CDR2 SVGAGI. The CDR3 totals 12 residues.

A few counts support this clonotype. V and J are TRBV5-8 and TRBJ1-4, with TRBD1 matching 7 bases. The CDR3 spans 15 residues. Germline-derived CDR1 and CDR2 are SGHTS and YDEGEE. V gave up 0 bases and J gave up 8 bases; unmatched junction bases: 7. CDR3 DNA: TGTGCCAGCAGCTTGGGGACAGGCCAGGGGGAAAAACTGTTTTTT. Amino acid sequence: CASSLGTGQGEKLFF. The whole variable domain, filled in from reference TRBV5-8 and TRBJ1-4, reads EAGVTQSPTHLIKTRGQQATLRCSPISGHTSVYWYQQALGLGLQFLLWYDEGEERNRGNFPPRFSGRQFPNYSSELNVNALELEDSALYLCASSLGTGQGEKLFFGSGTQLSVL.

In its sample, this clonotype was seen a few times. The V call is TRBV12-3 or TRBV12-4, the J call TRBJ1-1, with D maybe TRBD1 (5 bases). Trimming took off 7 bases at V and 3 bases at J, with 18 bases between the two ends. This CDR3 has 15 amino acids. As DNA, the CDR3 is TGTGCCAGCACCTGGTGGTCGGGGCGGGACACTGAAGCTTTCTTT. This gives the protein CASTWWSGRDTEAFF.

The chain is built from TRBV7-6 and TRBJ2-3; 8 nucleotides match TRBD2. V was pared by 5 bases and J by 7 bases, with 11 bases of the junction left unmatched. The CDR3 consists of 15 residues. Germline CDR1 is SGHVS and CDR2 is FNYEAQ. DNA for the CDR3: TGTGCCAGCAGCACGGACTATAGCGGGACAAATACGCAGTATTTT. Protein product: CASSTDYSGTNTQYF.

V and J are TRBV12-3 or TRBV12-4 and TRBJ1-2, with D unclear. The CDR3 totals 13 residues. Between the trimmed V and J ends, which lost 3 bases and 8 bases, there was a span of 13 bases. CDR3 sequence reads: CASSFGEGYGYTF. The CDR3 DNA sequence: TGTGCCAGCAGTTTTGGCGAGGGTTACGGCTACACCTTC.

The V call is TRBV29-1, the J call TRBJ1-2, with TRBD1 matching 8 bases. Trimming took 6 bases from V and 3 from J; bases not matched to a gene: 9. Per germline, CDR1 SQVTM and CDR2 ANQGSEA. CDR3 length: 14 amino acids. In DNA form, the CDR3 reads TGCAGCGTCCCTGGCCAGGGGGCCTACTATGGCTACACCTTC. Its translation: CSVPGQGAYYGYTF.

The chain joins TRBV27 to TRBJ1-5; D is perhaps TRBD1 (5 bases). The CDR3 runs to 16 residues. Germline values: CDR1 MNHEY, CDR2 SMNVEV (reference sequence). V lost 2 bases and J 6 bases, leaving 17 bases between the germline ends. The CDR3 bases are TGTGCCAGCAGTTTAAGGGGTGGGGGATCAGGTCAGCCCCAGCATTTT. This encodes CASSLRGGGSGQPQHF.

This clonotype was counted once. The chain's CDR3 is CASSPSGRDRINYGYTF. The CDR3 nucleotides read TGTGCCAGCAGCCCAAGCGGTAGAGACAGGATAAACTATGGCTACACCTTC. This sequence joins TRBV12-3 or TRBV12-4 and TRBJ1-2; maybe TRBD1 (6 bases). The CDR3 length is 17 residues. The germline V and J ends were trimmed by 6 bases and 2 bases, with 22 bases remaining between them.

V usage is TRBV20-1 and J usage is TRBJ2-5, with a possible D match to TRBD1 (5 bases). Germline V lookup: CDR1 DFQATT, CDR2 SNEGSKA (reference sequence). This CDR3 is 15 amino acids long. V dropped 0 bases and J dropped 1 base, with 12 bases sitting between them. In nucleotides, the CDR3 is TGCAGTGCTAGAGATAGGACGACAGCCCAAGAGACCCAGTACTTC. It encodes CSARDRTTAQETQYF.

This clonotype was seen a single time. V and J are TRBV9 and TRBJ1-2, with a weak D call TRBD1 (6 bases). The V end lost 3 bases, the J end lost 7 bases, and 10 bases lay between the germline ends. Germline V gives CDR1 SGDLS, CDR2 YYNGEE. The CDR3 has 12 residues. Here the CDR3 DNA reads TGTGCCAGCAGCGCACAGGGTACTGGCTACACCTTC. This translates into CASSAQGTGYTF.

This clonotype was seen only a few times. This chain uses TRBV20-1 with TRBJ1-2; 7 bases agree with TRBD1. CDR1 is DFQATT and CDR2 is SNEGSKA in the germline V gene (reference sequence). The CDR3 covers 16 residues. Trimming took 4 bases from V and 7 from J; bases not matched to a gene: 18. The CDR3 sequence: CSATLPSKGARGGYTF. CDR3 DNA: TGCAGTGCTACACTCCCTTCAAAGGGGGCGCGCGGTGGCTACACCTTC.

This clonotype was observed a few times. The J gene is TRBJ1-2, the V gene TRBV13; 10 bases line up with TRBD1. CDR1 PRHDT and CDR2 FYEKMQ come from the germline V gene (reference sequence). With 5 bases clipped from V and 4 bases from J, the junction kept 7 bases outside the gene matches. CDR3 length: 15 amino acids. CDR3 coding DNA: TGTGCCAGCAGCATCCGGACAGGGGGGGGCTATGGCTACACCTTC. Its translation is CASSIRTGGGYGYTF. The full variable domain, its missing parts supplied by reference TRBV13 and TRBJ1-2, is AAGVIQSPRHLIKEKRETATLKCYPIPRHDTVYWYQQGPGQDPQFLISFYEKMQSDKGSIPDRFSAQQFSDYHSELNMSSLELGDSALYFCASSIRTGGGYGYTFGSGTRLTVV.

This clonotype was seen more than once but under ten times. V gene TRBV20-1 combines with J gene TRBJ1-1; D might be TRBD1 (6 bases). The CDR3 runs to 12 residues. CDR1 is DFQATT, CDR2 SNEGSKA, per germline (reference sequence). Trimming took off 0 bases at V and 7 bases at J, with 9 bases between the two ends. CDR3: CSAREGGYEAFF. The CDR3 nucleotides are TGCAGTGCTAGAGAGGGGGGCTATGAAGCTTTCTTT.

The V call is TRBV20-1, the J call TRBJ2-7; 7 bases align to TRBD1. The CDR3 runs to 15 residues. Germline-derived CDR1 and CDR2 are DFQATT and SNEGSKA (reference sequence). J was trimmed by 4 bases and V by 1 base; bases with no gene match: 10. CDR3 region: CSARGGQLGTYEQYF. CDR3 sequence (DNA): TGCAGTGCTAGAGGGGGACAGCTCGGAACATACGAGCAGTACTTC.

The chain combines TRBV12-3 or TRBV12-4 with TRBJ1-2; D remains unclear. The CDR3 totals 13 residues. Between the trimmed V and J ends, which lost 3 bases and 5 bases, there was a span of 10 bases. CDR3 residues: CASSFGIRYGYTF. CDR3 nucleotide sequence: TGTGCCAGCAGTTTCGGTATAAGATATGGCTACACCTTC.

The chain recombines TRBV7-9 with TRBJ1-2; 7 nucleotides agree with TRBD1. CDR1 is SEHNR, CDR2 FQNEAQ, per germline (reference sequence). V lost 5 bases, J lost 8 bases, and 8 bases stayed unmatched. The CDR3 is 13 amino acids. CDR3 coding DNA: TGTGCCAGCAGCCGAGGGACAGCCACCGGCTACACCTTC. Protein product: CASSRGTATGYTF. The whole variable domain, filled in from reference TRBV7-9 and TRBJ1-2, reads DTGVSQNPRHKITKRGQNVTFRCDPISEHNRLYWYRQTLGQGPEFLTYFQNEAQLEKSRLLSDRFSAERPKGSFSTLEIQRTEQGDSAMYLCASSRGTATGYTFGSGTRLTVV.

V is TRBV25-1 and J is TRBJ2-1, with D uncertain. Germline values: CDR1 MGHDK, CDR2 SYGVNS. The CDR3 runs 11 residues. Trimming took off 6 bases at V and 10 bases at J, with 10 bases between the two ends. The CDR3 loop is CASSQIYEQFF. CDR3 coding DNA: TGTGCCAGCAGCCAAATCTACGAGCAGTTCTTC.